The 25 T cell receptor beta chains below come from one sample, sequenced in a study of blood T cells in healthy people across ages. PCR was performed a second time for roughly 7 to 11 cycles using a sample-barcoded 5' primer and a J-beta primer mix. Via MiXCR, TCRdb re-called the 5' RACE reads, giving one row per CDR3 protein. In the table there are roughly 1,000,000 distinct CDR3 sequences, almost 25% of which are singletons. This sample also belongs to another study, concerning T cells of mothers and their children.

Sequenced material: blood. These receptor sequences come from a girl aged 2-10 years in good health.

The sample holds a few counts of this clonotype. At one of its ends the junction is not consistent with the germline gene, which may arise from a read error. This sequence joins TRBV7-2 and TRBJ2-3; tentatively, D is TRBD2 (5 bases). Per germline, CDR1 SGHTA and CDR2 FQGNSA. This CDR3 region has 15 residues. The CDR3 DNA reads TGTGCCAGCAGAACTAGTTTTTCTGGCACGGATACGCAGTATTTT. Translation gives CASRTSFSGTDTQYF.

This clonotype showed up just a few times. The rearrangement joins TRBV27 to TRBJ2-5; 7 nucleotides agree with TRBD2. Judging by the DNA end, TRBJ2-7 fits better; the J call may be wrong. CDR3 length: 15 residues. In germline, CDR1 is MNHEY, CDR2 SMNVEV (reference sequence). CDR3 DNA: TGTGCCAGCAGTCTCTCCAGGACTAGTCATGGCGAGCAGTACTTC. This codes for CASSLSRTSHGEQYF.

The CDR3 region is CASTGVGNTEAFF. The DNA for the CDR3 is TGTGCCAGTACCGGAGTGGGGAACACTGAAGCTTTCTTT. The rearrangement links TRBV19 to TRBJ1-1; D is unclear. The CDR3 is 13 amino acids. V lost 7 bases and J 1 base, leaving 10 bases between the germline ends. Germline V gene lookup returns CDR1 LNHDA and CDR2 SQIVND (reference sequence).

This sequence joins TRBV6-5 and TRBJ2-3; no definite D call. Trimming removed 0 bases at V and 1 base at J, with 8 bases between. The CDR3 covers 15 residues. In germline, CDR1 is MNHEY, CDR2 SVGAGI. In nucleotides, the CDR3 is TGTGCCAGCAGTTACTCGGACCCACGCACAGATACGCAGTATTTT. Protein product: CASSYSDPRTDTQYF.

The chain couples TRBV7-6 to TRBJ2-2; possible D gene TRBD2, 6 bases. The CDR3 extends over 14 amino acids. Germline V gives CDR1 SGHVS, CDR2 FNYEAQ. The V gene lost 4 bases and the J gene lost 5 bases, with 11 bases spanning the gap. DNA for the CDR3: TGTGCCAGCAGCTCGGGGGTGGGAACCGGGGAGCTGTTTTTT. Protein product: CASSSGVGTGELFF.

This clonotype has only a few counts. V is TRBV5-1 and J is TRBJ1-2, with TRBD1 identical over 12 bases. The germline V gene has CDR1 SGHRS and CDR2 YFSETQ. Trimming took 4 bases from V and 6 from J; bases not matched to a gene: 13. The CDR3 contains 17 residues. As DNA, the CDR3 is TGCGCCAGCAGCCCGGTACCGGGACAGGGGGCTTTGGATGGCTACACCTTC. It translates to CASSPVPGQGALDGYTF.

In the case of this clonotype: One end of the junction fails to match germline, which may point to a read error. The chain links TRBV7-8 to TRBJ2-5; the D call may be TRBD1 or TRBD2 (5 bases each). The tail of the sequence fits TRBJ2-1 better, so the J call may be wrong. This CDR3 is 13 amino acids long. Per germline, CDR1 SGHVS and CDR2 FQNEAQ. CDR3 nucleotides: TGTGCAAGCATGGGGGTCGGGCACAATGAGCAGTTCTTC. Encoded protein: CASMGVGHNEQFF.

In nucleotides, the CDR3 is TGTGCCAGCAGTTTGGAAGCAAGGGGTTACAATGAGCAGTTCTTC. Its protein product is CASSLEARGYNEQFF. The genes are TRBV12-3 or TRBV12-4 and TRBJ2-1, with D possibly TRBD1 on 5 matching bases. The CDR3 contains 15 residues. The V end was cut by 3 bases, the J end by 4 bases, with 13 bases between.

The chain is built from TRBV3-1 and TRBJ2-5, with TRBD2 as a possible D gene (6 bases). V lost 0 bases and J 14 bases, leaving 16 bases between the germline ends. Per germline, CDR1 LGHDT and CDR2 YNNKEL (reference sequence). The CDR3 extends over 13 amino acids. The CDR3 nucleotides are TGTGCCAGCAGCCAAGATCGCGCCGCGGGGCAATACTTC. It encodes CASSQDRAAGQYF.

This clonotype turned up a few times. V and J are TRBV20-1 and TRBJ2-1; D call uncertain. CDR1 DFQATT and CDR2 SNEGSKA come from the germline V gene (reference sequence). This CDR3 spans 12 amino acids. V was cut by 6 bases and J by 6 bases, with 12 bases left in between. The CDR3 region is CSAQHSPNEQFF. Written as DNA, the CDR3 is TGCAGTGCACAACACTCACCCAATGAGCAGTTCTTC.

J is TRBJ2-1 and V is TRBV9, with TRBD1 matching over 7 bases. CDR3 length: 16 residues. Germline-derived CDR1 and CDR2 are SGDLS and YYNGEE. V lost 2 bases to trimming and J lost 0 bases; unmatched junction nucleotides: 5. CDR3 residues: CASSVSTGSSYNEQFF. The CDR3, as DNA: TGTGCCAGCAGCGTTTCGACAGGGAGCTCCTACAATGAGCAGTTCTTC.

This clonotype was recorded a few times. The rearrangement joins TRBV24-1 to TRBJ2-5; weak D call: TRBD2 (6 bases). The CDR3 consists of 13 residues. CDR1 and CDR2 from the germline V gene are KGHDR and SFDVKD. Between the trimmed V and J ends, which lost 4 bases and 5 bases, there was a span of 10 bases. The CDR3 spells CATSDGTLETQYF. CDR3 DNA sequence: TGTGCCACCAGTGACGGGACTTTGGAGACCCAGTACTTC.

This clonotype has a handful of counts. The gene calls are TRBV4-1 and TRBJ2-5, with a possible D match to TRBD2 (5 bases). The CDR3 runs to 15 residues. Trimming shortened V by 0 bases and J by 4 bases, and 12 bases separated the two germline ends. From germline, CDR1 is MGHRA and CDR2 YSYEKL. The CDR3 nucleotides read TGCGCCAGCAGCCAAGATCTGGGGAGAGGAGAGACCCAGTACTTC. This translates into CASSQDLGRGETQYF.

This clonotype has a handful of counts. This chain joins TRBV28 and TRBJ1-1, with D possibly TRBD1 on 6 matching bases. V dropped 1 base and J dropped 11 bases, with 11 bases sitting between them. This CDR3 contains 12 residues. From germline, CDR1 is MDHEN and CDR2 SYDVKM. The CDR3 is CASSLSDRLAFF. CDR3 bases: TGTGCCAGCAGTTTATCCGACAGGTTGGCTTTCTTT.

The genes are TRBV2 and TRBJ2-5; D remains unclear. Trimming removed 6 bases at V and 4 bases at J, with 12 bases between. Germline V lookup: CDR1 SNHLY, CDR2 FYNNEI. The CDR3 contains 13 residues. The CDR3: CASRETRVETQYF. The CDR3 DNA reads TGTGCCAGCAGGGAGACAAGGGTAGAGACCCAGTACTTC.

This chain connects TRBV6-1 to TRBJ1-1, with no clear D. CDR1 is MNHNS and CDR2 is SASEGT in the germline V gene. The CDR3 extends over 11 amino acids. Trimming removed 10 bases from V and 4 bases from J, with 10 bases in between. CDR3 sequence: CANKRATEAFF. Written as DNA, the CDR3 is TGTGCCAACAAGAGGGCCACTGAAGCTTTCTTT.

V usage is TRBV9 and J usage is TRBJ1-1; the match to TRBD1 covers 7 bases. The length of the CDR3 is 15 residues. In germline, CDR1 is SGDLS, CDR2 YYNGEE. V was pared by 3 bases and J by 4 bases, with 9 bases of the junction left unmatched. In DNA form, the CDR3 reads TGTGCCAGCAGCGCCGAGGGGGCGATGGGCACTGAAGCTTTCTTT. Protein sequence: CASSAEGAMGTEAFF.

The V and J genes are TRBV7-2 and TRBJ2-2; 9 positions agree with TRBD2. The CDR3 has 15 residues. The trim removed 7 bases at V and 6 bases at J, leaving 9 bases unmatched. Germline CDR1 is SGHTA and CDR2 is FQGNSA. For the CDR3, the DNA is TGTGCCAGCAAGGCTAGCGGGATAGGGGCCGGGGAGCTGTTTTTT. This codes for CASKASGIGAGELFF. Full variable domain (remainder filled in from reference TRBV7-2 and TRBJ2-2): GAGVSQSPSNKVTEKGKDVELRCDPISGHTALYWYRQSLGQGLEFLIYFQGNSAPDKSGLPSDRFSAERTGGSVSTLTIQRTQQEDSAVYLCASKASGIGAGELFFGEGSRLTVL.

The gene calls are TRBV24-1 and TRBJ1-2, with D uncertain. V was shortened by 3 bases and J by 8 bases, with 9 bases between the two germline ends. The CDR3 loop spans 12 amino acids. Per the germline V gene, CDR1 is KGHDR and CDR2 is SFDVKD. CDR3 region: CATSDTEQGYTF. The CDR3, as DNA: TGTGCCACCAGTGATACTGAACAGGGCTACACCTTC.

The V and J genes are TRBV20-1 and TRBJ2-7, with 7 bases aligning to TRBD1. Germline V gives CDR1 DFQATT, CDR2 SNEGSKA (reference sequence). V was pared by 1 base and J by 3 bases, with 3 bases of the junction left unmatched. The CDR3 covers 13 residues. In nucleotides, the CDR3 is TGCAGTGCTAGAGGGGACAGTCACTACGAGCAGTACTTC. Amino acids: CSARGDSHYEQYF.

The chain carries TRBV5-1 and TRBJ1-1, with D possibly TRBD1 on 5 matching bases. The V end lost 0 bases, the J end lost 7 bases, and 10 bases lay between the germline ends. Germline CDR1 reads SGHRS; CDR2 reads YFSETQ. This CDR3 is 13 amino acids long. The CDR3 DNA is TGCGCCAGCAGCTTGGCCAGGGATTTTGAAGCTTTCTTT. Translating it yields CASSLARDFEAFF.

The CDR3 is CASSWTGAGNTDTQYF. The CDR3 region has the DNA TGTGCCAGCAGCTGGACTGGGGCAGGGAACACAGATACGCAGTATTTT. The rearrangement joins TRBV7-9 to TRBJ2-3, with D perhaps being TRBD1 or TRBD2 (5 bases each). Trimming removed 4 bases from V and 2 bases from J, with 16 bases in between. The CDR3 has 16 amino acids. Germline CDR1 and CDR2: SEHNR and FQNEAQ (reference sequence).

This clonotype was observed a few times. The rearrangement joins TRBV28 to TRBJ2-6; TRBD2 might be the D (5 bases). Trimming removed 3 bases from V and 0 bases from J, with 18 bases in between. CDR3 length: 19 amino acids. The germline gives CDR1 MDHEN, CDR2 SYDVKM. CDR3 sequence reads: CASSFSGLFELSGANVLTF. The CDR3, as DNA: TGTGCCAGCAGTTTTAGTGGACTTTTCGAGCTCTCTGGGGCCAACGTCCTGACTTTC.

The chain joins TRBV12-3 or TRBV12-4 to TRBJ1-1; maybe TRBD1 (5 bases). This CDR3 is built from 14 residues. Deletions cut 5 bases from V and 3 bases from J, with 13 bases between. The CDR3 reads CASSPGGSHTEAFF. As DNA, the CDR3 is TGTGCCAGCAGTCCCGGGGGTTCGCACACTGAAGCTTTCTTT.

This clonotype occurred once. The chain links TRBV6-5 to TRBJ1-3; TRBD1 matches 8 bases. V was pared by 6 bases and J by 6 bases, with 4 bases of the junction left unmatched. CDR1 MNHEY and CDR2 SVGAGI come from the germline V gene. The CDR3 runs to 13 residues. This chain's CDR3 is CASRTTGANTIYF. CDR3 coding DNA: TGTGCCAGCAGAACGACAGGGGCAAACACCATATATTTT.